This passage covers 25 T cell receptor beta chains from one sample sequenced in a study of response to subunit inactivated influenza vaccine. TCRdb reanalysed the RT-PCR reads using MiXCR and keeps one entry per CDR3 protein. Of about 570,000 distinct CDR3 sequences in the sample, 11% were seen once. These data were also reused for a study on T cells expressing NK-cell markers. As that report states: The authors made TCR beta cDNA libraries by 5'RACE template switching. This switching added a universal primer site and UMIs.

The material sequenced was PBMCs from blood, taken on the day of vaccination. The receptors here all came from a man between 50 and 59 years old who received an inactivated influenza vaccine.

This clonotype showed up just a few times. This chain uses TRBV7-3 with TRBJ2-1; tentative D call: TRBD2 (5 bases). Germline CDR1 SGHTA, CDR2 FQGTGA. The V end was cut by 4 bases, the J end by 12 bases, with 19 bases between. The CDR3 contains 14 residues. CDR3 in DNA: TGTGCCAGCAGCTCAACCCCTCGGACTCATGGGCAGTTCTTC. Protein sequence: CASSSTPRTHGQFF.

The J gene is TRBJ2-3, the V gene TRBV29-1, with 10 positions matching TRBD1. Trimming at V came to 2 bases and at J to 6 bases, leaving 8 bases not matched to a gene. Germline V gene sequence: CDR1 SQVTM, CDR2 ANQGSEA. The CDR3 consists of 15 residues. For the CDR3, the DNA is TGCAGCGTTGAACCCCGCGGACAGGGGGTCGATACGCAGTATTTT. This sequence encodes CSVEPRGQGVDTQYF.

Many counts were recorded for this clonotype. The rearrangement uses TRBV15 and TRBJ2-7; D unclear. The CDR3 is 14 residues long. V dropped 0 bases and J dropped 3 bases, with 9 bases sitting between them. Germline CDR1 LNHNV, CDR2 YYDKDF (reference sequence). This CDR3 is CATSRDLGGYEQYF. DNA of the CDR3: TGTGCCACCAGCAGAGATTTAGGCGGCTACGAGCAGTACTTC.

This clonotype was counted ten times or more. The chain combines TRBV9 with TRBJ2-7; 8 bases map to TRBD1. With 4 bases clipped from V and 5 bases from J, the junction kept 8 bases outside the gene matches. Germline V lookup: CDR1 SGDLS, CDR2 YYNGEE. The CDR3 is 14 residues long. CDR3 sequence reads: CASSPRTGLHEQYF. The CDR3 nucleotides are TGTGCCAGCAGCCCAAGGACAGGGCTCCACGAGCAGTACTTC. Looking up the rest from reference TRBV9 and TRBJ2-7 gives the full variable domain: DSGVTQTPKHLITATGQRVTLRCSPRSGDLSVYWYQQSLDQGLQFLIQYYNGEERAKGNILERFSAQQFPDLHSELNLSSLELGDSALYFCASSPRTGLHEQYFGPGTRLTVT.

V is TRBV7-2 and J is TRBJ2-7, with D tentatively TRBD1 (5 bases). V was pared by 3 bases and J by 2 bases, with 11 bases between. Germline assignment: CDR1 SGHTA and CDR2 FQGNSA. This CDR3 is 14 amino acids long. The CDR3 is CASSLGPEAYEQYF. The CDR3 DNA reads TGTGCCAGCAGCTTGGGGCCAGAGGCCTACGAGCAGTACTTC. Full variable domain (missing parts from reference TRBV7-2 and TRBJ2-7): GAGVSQSPSNKVTEKGKDVELRCDPISGHTALYWYRQSLGQGLEFLIYFQGNSAPDKSGLPSDRFSAERTGGSVSTLTIQRTQQEDSAVYLCASSLGPEAYEQYFGPGTRLTVT.

In its sample, this clonotype was seen many times. The chain employs TRBV7-8 and TRBJ2-1; TRBD1 aligns across 9 bases. The CDR3 covers 15 residues. J gave up 3 bases and V 5 bases, and 5 bases lay outside the gene matches. Germline V gene sequence: CDR1 SGHVS, CDR2 FQNEAQ. CDR3 coding DNA: TGTGCCAGCAGCCGTCGGGACAGGGACTACAATGAGCAGTTCTTC. It translates to CASSRRDRDYNEQFF. The whole variable domain, filled in from reference TRBV7-8 and TRBJ2-1, reads GAGVSQSPRYKVAKRGQDVALRCDPISGHVSLFWYQQALGQGPEFLTYFQNEAQLDKSGLPSDRFFAERPEGSVSTLKIQRTQQEDSAVYLCASSRRDRDYNEQFFGPGTRLTVL.

This clonotype was recorded at least ten times. The chain has TRBV29-1 and TRBJ1-2, with 8 bases identical to TRBD1. V shed 6 bases, J shed 4 bases, and the junction held 7 bases outside the gene matches. CDR1 SQVTM and CDR2 ANQGSEA come from the germline V gene. This CDR3 has 13 residues. CDR3 region: CSVAPGQAYGYTF. CDR3 DNA sequence: TGCAGCGTAGCGCCGGGACAGGCCTATGGCTACACCTTC.

The rearrangement joins TRBV11-2 to TRBJ2-7; D may be TRBD2 (6 bases). V was cut by 3 bases and J by 2 bases, with 17 bases left in between. Per the germline V gene, CDR1 is SGHAT and CDR2 is FQNNGV. The CDR3 runs to 16 residues. CDR3 nucleotide sequence: TGTGCCAGCAGCTTCGGACCAGCGGGTGGGGCCTACGAGCAGTACTTC. It codes for CASSFGPAGGAYEQYF.

This clonotype was counted only a few times. The chain carries TRBV6-4 and TRBJ1-5; 12 nucleotides agree with TRBD1. V trimming: 7 bases; J trimming: 4 bases; junction bases outside the gene matches: 29. Germline assignment: CDR1 MRHNA and CDR2 SNTAGT. The CDR3 is 23 amino acids. The CDR3 DNA sequence: TGTGCCAGCATCCGAGGGACAGGGGGCGAGGGGCCTCCACTCCCGTTACGGAATCAGCCCCAGCATTTT. Amino acid sequence: CASIRGTGGEGPPLPLRNQPQHF.

This clonotype appeared many times. This chain joins TRBV24-1 and TRBJ2-7, with D unresolved. The germline V gene has CDR1 KGHDR and CDR2 SFDVKD. Trimming left V 0 bases short and J 3 bases short, with 5 bases between. The CDR3 length is 13 residues. CDR3 region: CATSDLRGYEQYF. In DNA, the CDR3 is TGTGCCACCAGTGATTTGCGCGGCTACGAGCAGTACTTC.

This clonotype was found a few times. This chain connects TRBV12-3 or TRBV12-4 to TRBJ2-1, with a weak D call TRBD2 (6 bases). This CDR3 is 11 amino acids long. Between the trimmed V and J ends, which lost 8 bases and 10 bases, there was a span of 12 bases. The CDR3 loop reads CASGGGVEQFF. The CDR3 coding sequence is TGTGCCAGCGGTGGAGGGGTAGAGCAGTTCTTC.

This clonotype was counted between two and nine times. This chain links TRBV7-9 with TRBJ2-7, with 7 bases identical to TRBD2. Germline V lookup: CDR1 SEHNR, CDR2 FQNEAQ (reference sequence). Trimming removed 4 bases from V and 4 bases from J; junction bases left unmatched: 10. CDR3 length equals 15 residues. CDR3 region: CASSSSGGGAYEQYF. The CDR3, as DNA: TGTGCCAGCAGCTCATCCGGGGGAGGGGCATACGAGCAGTACTTC.

This sequence joins TRBV4-2 and TRBJ2-4; 13 nucleotides match TRBD2. The CDR3 runs 17 residues. V was clipped by 0 bases and J by 5 bases; unmatched bases: 4. Germline assignment: CDR1 LGHNA and CDR2 YNFKEQ. CDR3 coding DNA: TGTGCCAGCAGCCAAGAACTAGCGGGAGGGCTGGAAAACATTCAGTACTTC. Its translation: CASSQELAGGLENIQYF.

This clonotype was picked up many times. The chain combines TRBV10-3 with TRBJ1-2, with D maybe TRBD1 (5 bases). CDR1 and CDR2 (germline): ENHRY, SYGVKD. The CDR3 has 14 residues. V was shortened by 7 bases and J by 0 bases, with 12 bases between the two germline ends. The DNA for the CDR3 is TGTGCCATCAAGGGCACAGGCTCTAACTATGGCTACACCTTC. Amino acids: CAIKGTGSNYGYTF.

J is TRBJ2-7 and V is TRBV6-1, with 10 bases lining up with TRBD1. This CDR3 has 15 residues. Germline assignment: CDR1 MNHNS and CDR2 SASEGT. J gave up 4 bases and V 6 bases, and 9 bases lay outside the gene matches. The CDR3: CASRSSGTGVYEQYF. The CDR3 nucleotides read TGTGCCAGCAGGTCCAGTGGGACAGGGGTTTACGAGCAGTACTTC.

The chain joins TRBV5-1 to TRBJ2-7; 9 nucleotides align to TRBD1. The V segment lost 4 bases and the J segment 2 bases; nucleotides outside the gene matches: 7. The CDR3 has 15 amino acids. From germline, CDR1 is SGHRS and CDR2 YFSETQ. As DNA, the CDR3 is TGCGCCAGCAGCACCGGGACAGGGCCTCCCTACGAGCAGTACTTC. Translated: CASSTGTGPPYEQYF.

This clonotype showed up many times. This chain uses TRBV7-8 with TRBJ1-5; D unclear. The CDR3 is made up of 13 amino acids. Germline CDR1 is SGHVS and CDR2 is FQNEAQ. V was pared by 7 bases and J by 4 bases, with 11 bases between. Here the CDR3 DNA reads TGTGCCAGCACCACGGACTGGAATCAGCCCCAGCATTTT. This codes for CASTTDWNQPQHF.

The genes are TRBV6-2 or TRBV6-3 and TRBJ1-5, with TRBD1 matching over 7 bases. The CDR3 is made up of 13 amino acids. In germline, CDR1 is MNHEY, CDR2 SVGEGT. V lost 8 bases and J lost 3; bases outside the gene matches: 4. The CDR3 region is CASVDRDNQPQHF. The CDR3 bases are TGTGCCAGCGTCGACAGGGACAATCAGCCCCAGCATTTT.

The V and J genes are TRBV10-3 and TRBJ2-2; D is perhaps TRBD1 or TRBD2 (5 bases each). The CDR3 consists of 14 residues. Per germline, CDR1 ENHRY and CDR2 SYGVKD. The V end lost 8 bases, the J end lost 6 bases, and 16 bases lay between the germline ends. Written as DNA, the CDR3 is TGTGCCATCGGGGGACCAACGGTTCCCGGGGAGCTGTTTTTT. Its protein is CAIGGPTVPGELFF.

The chain combines TRBV6-5 with TRBJ2-7, with D perhaps TRBD1 (6 bases). CDR1 is MNHEY and CDR2 is SVGAGI in the germline V gene. The CDR3 is made up of 15 amino acids. Deletions cut 2 bases from V and 2 bases from J, with 13 bases between. This CDR3 is CASSYDSGAAYEQYF. CDR3 nucleotides: TGTGCCAGCAGTTACGATTCAGGGGCGGCCTACGAGCAGTACTTC.

The chain carries TRBV9 and TRBJ2-2; D may correspond to TRBD1 or TRBD2 (5 bases each). Trimming cost V 3 bases and J 1 base, with 13 bases left between them. The germline CDR1 and CDR2 sequences are SGDLS and YYNGEE. The CDR3 spans 16 residues. This CDR3 reads CASSGPGPKNTGELFF. The CDR3 bases are TGTGCCAGCAGCGGGCCGGGACCGAAGAACACCGGGGAGCTGTTTTTT.

The chain links TRBV29-1 to TRBJ1-1; no reliable D call. This CDR3 contains 11 residues. Germline CDR1 and CDR2: SQVTM and ANQGSEA. Trimming took off 2 bases at V and 5 bases at J, with 6 bases between the two ends. The CDR3 nucleotides read TGCAGCGTTGAACTCTGGACTGAAGCTTTCTTT. Amino acids: CSVELWTEAFF.

The table lists this clonotype with many counts. The chain has TRBV5-1 and TRBJ1-1; D gene ambiguous. CDR3 size: 14 residues. Germline assignment: CDR1 SGHRS and CDR2 YFSETQ. V was shortened by 0 bases and J by 1 base, with 7 bases between the two germline ends. The CDR3 region has the DNA TGCGCCAGCAGCTTGGTGCCGGAGAACACTGAAGCTTTCTTT. Residues: CASSLVPENTEAFF.

This clonotype was observed many times. The genes are TRBV12-3 or TRBV12-4 and TRBJ2-1; 9 nucleotides line up with TRBD2. There are 16 residues in the CDR3. V was pared by 2 bases and J by 1 base, with 3 bases of the junction left unmatched. The CDR3 sequence is CASSLSGGYSYNEQFF. As DNA, the CDR3 is TGTGCCAGCAGTTTAAGCGGGGGGTATTCCTACAATGAGCAGTTCTTC.

This clonotype was counted a few times. This chain uses TRBV3-1 with TRBJ1-2; D is possibly TRBD1 (5 bases). V gave up 3 bases and J gave up 2 bases, with 25 bases separating them. The CDR3 covers 19 residues. Germline V gene sequence: CDR1 LGHDT, CDR2 YNNKEL (reference sequence). CDR3 region: CASSHPIGGTTAGNYGYTF. The CDR3 bases are TGTGCCAGCAGCCACCCCATCGGGGGTACGACAGCGGGAAACTATGGCTACACCTTC.